This is a list of T cell receptor beta chains from one sample in a study of OX40 agonist ivuxolimab in advanced cancers. Method: immunoSEQ multiplex PCR; TCRdb's copy keeps in-frame clones and lacks some. The repertoire holds about 80,000 clones, just over 85% seen once, with approximately 2% in the top ten. Source: CD4+ or CD8+ T cells sorted from blood, taken in a trial of the OX40 agonist ivuxolimab. The receptors were gathered from an adult with an advanced solid tumor such as melanoma, head and neck, liver or kidney cancer. Each CDR3 is given with its conserved first and last residue. Fields, in order: D gene, CDR3 length, clone size, J gene, V gene, CDR3 DNA, CDR3 protein. D genes are given only for firm matches. Not all rows give a size; the values are once, few, many and, for expanded clones, a class.

>.|16|once|TRBJ2-1|TRBV19
TGTGCCAGTAACCTCAGCGGGGGACGACAGGGAAATGAGCAGTTCTTC
CASNLSGGRQGNEQFF
>.|15|.|TRBJ2-1|TRBV19
TGTGCCAGTAGTTTCGGGGTGGTGGCTGGAAATGAGCAGTTCTTC
CASSFGVVAGNEQFF
>TRBD1|14|.|TRBJ2-3|TRBV4-2
TGTGCCAGCACCCCGGGACAGGTTCCAGATACGCAGTATTTT
CASTPGQVPDTQYF
>TRBD2|15|.|TRBJ2-7|TRBV6-5
TGTGCCAGCAGTTACAGGGTAGCGGGCTCCTACGAGCAGTACTTC
CASSYRVAGSYEQYF
>TRBD1|17|.|TRBJ1-2|TRBV18
TGTGCCAGCTCACAGATGAAACGAACAGGGGAGGGGTATGGCTACACCTTC
CASSQMKRTGEGYGYTF
>.|15|.|TRBJ2-5|TRBV2
TGTGCCAGCAGTGATGGTAGGGGCAGTGTTGAGACCCAGTACTTC
CASSDGRGSVETQYF
>.|14|.|TRBJ1-4|TRBV6-1
TGTGCCAGCAGTTCGACAGCAACTAATGAAAAACTGTTTTTT
CASSSTATNEKLFF
>TRBD2|13|.|TRBJ2-5|TRBV10-1
TGCGCCAGCAGTCTGACTAGCGGGAGCGGCCAGTACTTC
CASSLTSGSGQYF
>TRBD2|18|.|TRBJ2-7|TRBV19
TGTGCCAGTAGTAAAGGGGTTAGCGGGGGGGCGCAGAGCTACGAGCAGTACTTC
CASSKGVSGGAQSYEQYF
>TRBD2|15|.|TRBJ2-5|TRBV7-9
TGTGCCAGCAGCTTGTTAGCGGGAGAGGTCGAGACCCAGTACTTC
CASSLLAGEVETQYF
>TRBD2|18|.|TRBJ2-7|TRBV4-3
TGCGCCAGCAGCCCGACCAAACGGGGGGATACTCCAACCTACGAGCAGTACTTC
CASSPTKRGDTPTYEQYF
>.|13|few|TRBJ1-2|TRBV11-1
TGTGCCAGCAGCCGTCCGGGGGAGGGGCTGTACACCTTC
CASSRPGEGLYTF
>TRBD2|15|.|TRBJ2-7|TRBV28
TGTGCCAGCAGTTTATCGGCGGGGGGCTCCTACGAGCAGTACTTC
CASSLSAGGSYEQYF
>.|13|few|TRBJ1-6|TRBV6-5
TGTGCCAGCATGAGGTGGCGGGAATCACCCCTCCACTTT
CASMRWRESPLHF
>TRBD1|16|.|TRBJ1-3|TRBV15
TGTGCCACCAGCAGCCGACAGGGGTACTCTGGAAACACCATATATTTT
CATSSRQGYSGNTIYF
>.|12|.|TRBJ1-1|TRBV7-6
TGTGCCAGCAGCCCCCTAGGCGCTGAAGCTTTCTTT
CASSPLGAEAFF
>.|16|.|TRBJ2-2|TRBV4-2
TGTGCCAGCAGCCAAGCGGGGGAGAGACACACCGGGGAGCTGTTTTTT
CASSQAGERHTGELFF
>.|16|.|TRBJ2-1|TRBV6-1
TGTGCCAGCACTGAACTCGGGACGGACCTCTACAATGAGCAGTTCTTC
CASTELGTDLYNEQFF
>TRBD2|14|.|TRBJ2-7|TRBV7-2
TGTGCCAGCAGCTATCAGCGGGGGGGTTACGAGCAGTACTTC
CASSYQRGGYEQYF
>.|14|.|TRBJ1-1|TRBV21-1
TGTGCCAGCAGGACACTCACAGAGGACACTGAAGCTTTCTTT
CASRTLTEDTEAFF
>TRBD2|16|few|TRBJ2-7|TRBV7-2
TGTGCCAGCAGCTTATTTGGGACTAGCGGGGCCTACGAGCAGTACTTC
CASSLFGTSGAYEQYF
>.|13|.|TRBJ2-3|TRBV28
TGTGCCAGCAGTTTACCGGCGACAGATACGCAGTATTTT
CASSLPATDTQYF
>TRBD2|11|once|TRBJ2-2|TRBV29-1
TGCAGCGCTGGGAGGGCCGGGGAGCTGTTTTTT
CSAGRAGELFF
>.|14|.|TRBJ2-6|TRBV30
TGTGCCTGGAGTCAGGACGGCTTTTCCAACGTCCTGACTTTC
CAWSQDGFSNVLTF
>TRBD1|14|.|TRBJ1-2|TRBV6-5
TGTGCCAGCAGTGCAACCGGGACAGTCTATGGCTACACCTTC
CASSATGTVYGYTF
>TRBD1|14|.|TRBJ1-1|TRBV27
TGTGCCAGCAGTGTGACAGGGCCGAACACTGAAGCTTTCTTT
CASSVTGPNTEAFF
>TRBD1|16|.|TRBJ2-6|TRBV6-6
TGTGCCAGCAGGGACAGGGGAGGCTCTGGGGCCAACGTCCTGACTTTC
CASRDRGGSGANVLTF
>TRBD2|16|.|TRBJ2-3|TRBV14
TGTGCCAGCAGCCAAGATCTAGCGGGGTTCCTTGATACGCAGTATTTT
CASSQDLAGFLDTQYF